Sequencing of this TCR beta chain was carried out in a study of T-cell reconstitution after alpha-beta-depleted transplantation in children. In this sample, this clonotype turned up many times. No antigen is known for it. Germline is not matched at one junction end, which may reflect a read error. Study results and caveats: At around two months after transplant, the alpha-beta T cells were reportedly derived from several hundred expanded clones that came from non-depleted graft cells. In some patients, recipient T cells and intrathymic progenitors surviving conditioning explained high day-60 diversity.

During its preparation, the TCRbeta library received unique molecular identifiers. From the PCR reads, TCRdb called clonotypes with MiXCR, one entry per CDR3 protein. The sample holds almost 250,000 distinct CDR3 sequences, roughly a quarter seen once. Germline CDR1 SQVTM, CDR2 ANQGSEA. The CDR3 contains 8 residues. The sample here was PBMCs, taken before TCRalphabeta/CD19-depleted stem cell transplant. The TCR sequence derives from a girl aged 2 to 10 with Fanconi anemia, due to receive a stem cell transplant. The J gene is TRBJ1-2, the V gene TRBV29-1; D remains ambiguous. DNA for the CDR3: TGCAGCGTTGAATACAGACACTTC. Its translation is CSVEYRHF.